This entry features one TCR beta chain sequence. The record originates from a study of T-cell reconstitution after alpha-beta-depleted transplantation in children. The TCRbeta library was prepared with unique molecular identifiers. Each CDR3 protein is one row after TCRdb ran MiXCR on the PCR reads. This sample has about 540,000 distinct CDR3 sequences; roughly 18% occur once, and the top ten carry less than 4%. The sequencing here drew on PBMCs from the stem cell graft donor, taken from the stem cell graft. The source is a human donor who donated a stem cell graft to a child with acute lymphoblastic leukemia.

CDR3 DNA: TGTGCCAGCAGTCCTAGGGGGAGGTCCTACGAGCAGTACTTC. Its protein product is CASSPRGRSYEQYF. The V call is TRBV27, the J call TRBJ2-7; D may be TRBD1 or TRBD2 (6 bases each). Germline CDR1 MNHEY, CDR2 SMNVEV (reference sequence). V lost 5 bases, J lost 1 base, and 12 bases lay in between. The CDR3 is made up of 14 amino acids.